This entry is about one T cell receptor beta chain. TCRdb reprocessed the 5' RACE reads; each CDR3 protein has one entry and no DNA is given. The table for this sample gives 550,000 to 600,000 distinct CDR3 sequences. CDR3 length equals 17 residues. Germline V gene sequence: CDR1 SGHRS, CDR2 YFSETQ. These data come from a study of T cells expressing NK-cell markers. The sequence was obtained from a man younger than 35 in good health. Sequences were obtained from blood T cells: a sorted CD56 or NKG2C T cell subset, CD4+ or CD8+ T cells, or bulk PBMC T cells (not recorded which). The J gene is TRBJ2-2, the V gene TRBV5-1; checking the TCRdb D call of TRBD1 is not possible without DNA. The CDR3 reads CASSPRVGGINTGELFF.